This TCR beta chain was captured by sequencing in a study of blood T cell repertoires in COVID-19. Overall study: Collection of acute and convalescent COVID-19 samples took place in the United States, Italy and Spain. The analysed material was cDNA or gDNA that came from T cells, B-cell-depleted T cells, or PBMCs.

Authors' analysis steps: Quantification of nucleated cells was approximated via reference gene primer amplification. Method: immunoSEQ multiplex PCR; TCRdb's copy keeps in-frame clones and lacks some. The D gene and trimming were derived from the DNA, and the V and J assignments and clone size from that table. The table shows 250,000 to 300,000 clones, with about 83% occurring only once. The CDR3 has 15 amino acids. The J segment lost 3 bases and the V segment lost 5 bases, leaving 9 bases of the junction unmatched. Germline-derived CDR1 and CDR2 are SGHVS and FNYEAQ. The source is an elderly man with acute or convalescent COVID-19. The rearrangement uses TRBV7-6 and TRBJ2-5, with 7 bases aligning to TRBD1. Sequenced material: peripheral blood. For the CDR3, the DNA is TGTGCCAGCAGCGGACTGGGACAGAGAAAAGAGACCCAGTACTTC. This gives the protein CASSGLGQRKETQYF.